One and the same sample provided the 14 T cell receptor beta chains below, sequenced in a study of glioma-infiltrating T cells. The iRepertoire nested amplicon-rescue multiplex PCR amplified TCR alpha and beta CDR3s from RNA. From the multiplex PCR reads, TCRdb called clonotypes with MiXCR, one entry per CDR3 protein. The repertoire includes 100,000 to 150,000 distinct CDR3 sequences, less than 30% of them detected once, and 13% to 15% sits in the top ten. The sample taken for sequencing was glioma tissue, nonneoplastic brain tissue, or PBMCs (not recorded which). Receptors originate from a human donor with low-grade glioma or glioblastoma, undergoing nonglioma brain surgery, or in good health (not recorded which).

On this clonotype itself: This could be a read error, since a much larger clone is one nucleotide away. The chain recombines TRBV20-1 with TRBJ2-5; D remains unclear. The CDR3 is made up of 13 amino acids. Germline V gene data show CDR1 as DFQATT and CDR2 as SNEGSKA (reference sequence). The CDR3 region is CGASYRDQETQYF. As DNA, the CDR3 is TGCGGTGCTAGTTATAGGGACCAAGAGACCCAGTACTTC.

This clonotype was found many times. DNA of the CDR3: TGTGCCAGTAGTACGGACAGGGGCTATGGCTACACCTTC. This encodes CASSTDRGYGYTF. V usage is TRBV19 and J usage is TRBJ1-2; 9 nucleotides match TRBD1. Germline lookup yields CDR1 LNHDA and CDR2 SQIVND (reference sequence). V lost 4 bases to trimming and J lost 4 bases; unmatched junction nucleotides: 1. This CDR3 comprises 13 residues. The full variable domain, with the rest looked up from reference TRBV19 and TRBJ1-2, is DGGITQSPKYLFRKEGQNVTLSCEQNLNHDAMYWYRQDPGQGLRLIYYSQIVNDFQKGDIAEGYSVSREKKESFPLTVTSAQKNPTAFYLCASSTDRGYGYTFGSGTRLTVV.

Details on this clonotype: Since a much larger clone is just one base distant, this may be a read error. The chain has TRBV3-1 and TRBJ2-7; weak D call: TRBD1 (6 bases). The germline V gene encodes CDR1 LGHDT and CDR2 YNNKEL (reference sequence). CDR3 length: 15 amino acids. The CDR3 spells CASGQDWLGGYEQYF. CDR3 DNA sequence: TGTGCCAGCGGCCAAGATTGGCTAGGGGGCTACGAGCAGTACTTC.

This clonotype was recorded at least ten times. This rearrangement joins TRBV6-4 to TRBJ1-6, with 7 bases identical to TRBD1. Germline loops: CDR1 MRHNA, CDR2 SNTAGT. The CDR3 length is 17 residues. V was clipped by 2 bases and J by 7 bases; unmatched bases: 11. This CDR3 is CASSDRYNRGGNSPLHF. DNA of the CDR3: TGTGCCAGCAGTGACCGATATAACAGGGGCGGGAATTCACCCCTCCACTTT.

As for this clonotype: An end of the junction does not agree with germline; a read error may underlie this. The V and J genes are TRBV29-1 and TRBJ1-1; D might be TRBD1 (6 bases). The CDR3 has 13 residues. Germline CDR1 and CDR2: SQVTM and ANQGSEA. As DNA, the CDR3 is TGCAGCGTTGGACAGGCTATGAACGCTGAAGCTTTCTTT. Amino acids: CSVGQAMNAEAFF.

As regards this clonotype: Since a much larger clone is just one base distant, this may be a read error. The chain employs TRBV6-2 or TRBV6-3 and TRBJ2-4; D is uncertain. V was pared by 2 bases and J by 4 bases, with 6 bases between. The CDR3 length is 13 residues. Germline CDR1 reads MNHEY; CDR2 reads SVGEGT. The CDR3 DNA reads as TGTGCCAGCAGTTACCCGGCAAAAAACATTCAGTACTTC. Translated: CASSYPAKNIQYF.

The table lists this clonotype with many counts. This chain joins TRBV7-3 and TRBJ2-3, with a weak D call TRBD2 (5 bases). The CDR3 length is 16 residues. V shed 0 bases and J shed 0 bases, with 10 bases lying between them. CDR1 and CDR2 from the germline V gene are SGHTA and FQGTGA. CDR3 nucleotide sequence: TGTGCCAGCAGCTTAACGGGAAGCGGCAGCACAGATACGCAGTATTTT. It is translated as CASSLTGSGSTDTQYF.

Comments on this clonotype: With a much larger clone just one base away, this may be a read error. The chain joins TRBV29-1 to TRBJ2-1, with D possibly TRBD1 on 6 matching bases. The V gene lost 6 bases and the J gene lost 9 bases, with 15 bases spanning the gap. This CDR3 is 12 amino acids long. Per germline, CDR1 SQVTM and CDR2 ANQGSEA. Written as DNA, the CDR3 is TGCAGCGTAAGGGACATCGCCGGTGAGCAGTTCTTC. This gives the protein CSVRDIAGEQFF.

This clonotype was seen ten or more times. The chain is built from TRBV4-1 and TRBJ2-3; D not certain. The ends were cut back, 2 bases at V and 14 bases at J, with 11 bases in the middle. Per the germline V gene, CDR1 is MGHRA and CDR2 is YSYEKL. CDR3 length: 11 amino acids. The DNA of the CDR3 is TGCGCCAGCAGCCAACATCTCGTGGTGTATTTT. Its protein is CASSQHLVVYF.

The chain combines TRBV19 with TRBJ1-1; D is perhaps TRBD1 (5 bases). CDR3 length equals 12 residues. CDR1 is LNHDA and CDR2 is SQIVND in the germline V gene (reference sequence). V dropped 3 bases and J dropped 4 bases, with 6 bases sitting between them. The CDR3 loop is CASSIGATEAFF. The CDR3 nucleotides are TGTGCCAGTAGTATCGGGGCCACTGAAGCTTTCTTT.

This clonotype has a count of ten or more. J is TRBJ2-7 and V is TRBV10-3, with 12 bases identical to TRBD1. V was clipped by 5 bases and J by 7 bases; unmatched bases: 6. The CDR3 contains 14 residues. Germline CDR1 is ENHRY and CDR2 is SYGVKD. This CDR3 reads CAISRGTGGREQYF. The CDR3 DNA reads as TGTGCCATCAGTCGGGGGACAGGGGGCAGAGAGCAGTACTTC.

This clonotype was found many times. The CDR3 bases are TGCAGTGCTAGAGCCCAAGGGGGTGGGGAGACCCAGTACTTC. This translates into CSARAQGGGETQYF. The gene calls are TRBV20-1 and TRBJ2-5, with D tentatively TRBD1 (6 bases). CDR3 length equals 14 residues. V shed 1 base and J shed 5 bases, with 14 bases lying between them. Germline CDR1 is DFQATT and CDR2 is SNEGSKA (reference sequence).

This clonotype was found many times. The chain uses TRBV20-1 and TRBJ2-7; TRBD1 agrees at 7 bases. The CDR3 extends over 15 amino acids. CDR1 is DFQATT and CDR2 is SNEGSKA in the germline V gene (reference sequence). V was pared by 2 bases and J by 1 base, with 8 bases of the junction left unmatched. Here the CDR3 reads CSARPLTGSSYEQYF. DNA of the CDR3: TGCAGTGCTAGACCCCTGACAGGGAGTTCCTACGAGCAGTACTTC.

V is TRBV5-1 and J is TRBJ1-1; D might be TRBD1 (5 bases). Deletions cut 4 bases from V and 4 bases from J, with 14 bases between. The CDR3 sequence is 14 residues long. Per the germline V gene, CDR1 is SGHRS and CDR2 is YFSETQ. Here the CDR3 reads CASSPTLGVTEAFF. DNA of the CDR3: TGCGCCAGCAGCCCCACCTTGGGGGTCACTGAAGCTTTCTTT.